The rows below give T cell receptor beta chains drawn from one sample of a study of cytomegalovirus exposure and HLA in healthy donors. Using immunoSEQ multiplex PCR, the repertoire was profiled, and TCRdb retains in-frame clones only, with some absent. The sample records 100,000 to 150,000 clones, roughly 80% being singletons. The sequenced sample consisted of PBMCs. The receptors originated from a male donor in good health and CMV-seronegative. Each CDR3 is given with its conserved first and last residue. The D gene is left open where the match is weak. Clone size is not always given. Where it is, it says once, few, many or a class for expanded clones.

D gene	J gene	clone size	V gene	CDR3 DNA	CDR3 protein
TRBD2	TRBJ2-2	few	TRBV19	TGTGCCAGTAGTATATTAGCGGGAGGTAGGGACACCGGGGAGCTGTTTTTT	CASSILAGGRDTGELFF
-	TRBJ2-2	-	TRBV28	TGTGCCAGCAGTTCGGGTTTCGGGGAGCTGTTTTTT	CASSSGFGELFF
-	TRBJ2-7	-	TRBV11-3	TGTGCCAGCAGCGACCAGGGCTACGAGCAGTACTTC	CASSDQGYEQYF
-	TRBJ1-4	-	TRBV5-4	TGTGCCAGCAGCTTAAAAGCCACTAATGAAAAACTGTTTTTT	CASSLKATNEKLFF
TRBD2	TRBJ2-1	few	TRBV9	TGTGCCAGCAGCGTAGACGGCGGGAGGGTAGTCAATGAGCAGTTCTTC	CASSVDGGRVVNEQFF
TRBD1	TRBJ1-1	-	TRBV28	TGTGCCAGCAGGACAGGGCCCACTGAAGCTTTCTTT	CASRTGPTEAFF
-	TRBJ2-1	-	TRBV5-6	TGTGCCAGCAGCCGGACTCGGGAGACATACATGGATGAGCAGTTCTTC	CASSRTRETYMDEQFF
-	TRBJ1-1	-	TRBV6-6	TGTGCCAGCAGTTACTCAGCTTCCACTGAAGCTTTCTTT	CASSYSASTEAFF
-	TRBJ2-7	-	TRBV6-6	TGTGCCAGCAGTTACGGTCGTCAACGACAGCTATACGAGCAGTACTTC	CASSYGRQRQLYEQYF
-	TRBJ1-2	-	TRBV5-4	TGTGCCAGCAGCTTCATGGGGGCCGATGGCTACACCTTC	CASSFMGADGYTF
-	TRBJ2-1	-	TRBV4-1	TGCGCCAGTAGCCAAGTCTTATGGCGGTCTACGACCCATGAGCAGTTCTTC	CASSQVLWRSTTHEQFF
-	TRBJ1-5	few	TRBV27	TGTGCCAGCAGTCCCCAAACAGGGTGGAATCAGCCCCAGCATTTT	CASSPQTGWNQPQHF
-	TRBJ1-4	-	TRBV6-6	TGTGCCAGTACGGGGGGGAGAGGGGCTAATGAAAAACTGTTTTTT	CASTGGRGANEKLFF
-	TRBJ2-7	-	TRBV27	TGTGCCAGCAGCCGGGATTATAGCTCCTACGAGCAGTACTTC	CASSRDYSSYEQYF
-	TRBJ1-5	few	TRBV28	TGTGCCAGCAGTTCCCTCACCGAGGCCCTTCGCCAGGGGCAGCCCCAGCATTTT	CASSSLTEALRQGQPQHF
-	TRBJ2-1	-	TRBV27	TGTGCCAGCATCAATGACTGGAACTACAATGAGCAGTTCTTC	CASINDWNYNEQFF
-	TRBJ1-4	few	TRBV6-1	TGTGCCAGCAGTGATACGGCTAGAGGACTGTTTTTT	CASSDTARGLFF
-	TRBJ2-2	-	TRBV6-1	TGTGCCAGCAGTGACAGGGATGGTAGCGGGGAGCTGTTTTTT	CASSDRDGSGELFF
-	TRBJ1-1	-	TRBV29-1	TGCAGCGTTGTAAGGGGCCTGAACACTGAAGCTTTCTTT	CSVVRGLNTEAFF
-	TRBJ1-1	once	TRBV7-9	TGTTCCAGCAGCTTAAGGAGGGGAGGTGATGACACTGAAGCTTTCTTT	CSSSLRRGGDDTEAFF
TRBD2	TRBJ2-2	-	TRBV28	TGTGCCAGCAGTTTATTCGGCGGGAGGACTAACACCGGGGAGCTGTTTTTT	CASSLFGGRTNTGELFF
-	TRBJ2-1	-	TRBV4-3	TGCGCCAGCAGCCAAGATAACAGGGTTGGGAATGAGCAGTTCTTC	CASSQDNRVGNEQFF
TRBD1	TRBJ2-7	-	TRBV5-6	TGTGCCAGCAGCCCTGGGACAGGAGGCGAGCAGTACTTC	CASSPGTGGEQYF
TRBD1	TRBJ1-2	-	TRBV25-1	TGTGCCAGCAGTGTAACCGGGACAGTAGGACTAAACTACTATGGCTACACCTTC	CASSVTGTVGLNYYGYTF
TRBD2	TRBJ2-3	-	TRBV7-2	TGTGCCAGCAGCTTAGGGAGCGGGGTCACAGATACGCAGTATTTT	CASSLGSGVTDTQYF
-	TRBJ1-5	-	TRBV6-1	TGTGCCAGCAGTGAAGCACCGGGGTTCAATCAGCCCCAGCATTTT	CASSEAPGFNQPQHF
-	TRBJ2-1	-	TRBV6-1	TGTGCCAGCAGCCTGACTCTGGAGGGTGAGCAGTTCTTC	CASSLTLEGEQFF
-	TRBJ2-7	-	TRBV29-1	TGCAGCGCCCAAGGCGGGGACAGCTCCTACGAGCAGTACTTC	CSAQGGDSSYEQYF
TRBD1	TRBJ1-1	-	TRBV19	TGTGCCAGTAACCCATCCGGGACAGGGAACACTGAAGCTTTCTTT	CASNPSGTGNTEAFF
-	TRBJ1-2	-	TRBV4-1	TGCGCCAGCAGCCTCACCTCGGGGGGCGCTTATGGCTACACCTTC	CASSLTSGGAYGYTF
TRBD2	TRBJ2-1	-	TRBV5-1	TGCGCCAGCAGCCGACTAGCGGGTGTGGGCCCAAGTGAGCAGTTCTTC	CASSRLAGVGPSEQFF
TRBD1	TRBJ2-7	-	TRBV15	TGTGCCACCAGCAGAGCCGGGACAGGGGATTACGAGCAGTACTTC	CATSRAGTGDYEQYF
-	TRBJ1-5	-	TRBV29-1	TGCAGCGCTGGACAGTGGGGTCAGCCCCAGCATTTT	CSAGQWGQPQHF
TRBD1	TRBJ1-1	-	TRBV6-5	TGTGCCAGCAGTGGGACAGGGGGGAATCCCACTGAAGCTTTCTTT	CASSGTGGNPTEAFF
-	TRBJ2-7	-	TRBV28	TGTGCCAGCAATGGCCAGGGAGGGGGCTCCTACGAGCAGTACTTC	CASNGQGGGSYEQYF
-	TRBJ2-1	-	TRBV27	TGTGCCAGCAGTTTATCGAGCCTAGCCGGGTACAATGAGCAGTTCTTC	CASSLSSLAGYNEQFF
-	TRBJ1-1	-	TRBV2	TGTGCCAGCAGTCCCCGCGGGGGAAGGACTGAAGCTTTCTTT	CASSPRGGRTEAFF
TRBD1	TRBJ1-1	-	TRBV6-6	TGTGCCAGCTCGACAGGGGTGAACACTGAAGCTTTCTTT	CASSTGVNTEAFF
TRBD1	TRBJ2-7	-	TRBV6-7	TGTGCCAGCCGCCCGAGGACAGGGGGCCGGAGCTCCTACGAGCAGTACTTC	CASRPRTGGRSSYEQYF
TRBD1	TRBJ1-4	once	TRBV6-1	TGTGCCAGCAGGGGACAGCAGAATGAAAAACTGTTTTTT	CASRGQQNEKLFF
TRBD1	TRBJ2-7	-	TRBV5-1	TGCGCCAGCAGCTACGGGACAGGGGGCTACGAGCAGTACTTC	CASSYGTGGYEQYF
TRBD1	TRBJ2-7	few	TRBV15	TGTGCCACCAGCAGAGGGGCCCAGGGGGCCTACGAGCAGTACTTC	CATSRGAQGAYEQYF
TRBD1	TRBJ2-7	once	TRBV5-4	TGTGCCAGCAGCTTGCCCGGGACAGGGATATTGGAGCAGTACTTC	CASSLPGTGILEQYF